The 26 T cell receptor beta chains reported below all come from one sample, sequenced in a study of blood T cell repertoires in COVID-19. Clones were read by immunoSEQ multiplex PCR, and TCRdb kept only the in-frame ones, dropping some. The sample lists 200,000 to 300,000 clones; 75% to 90% were seen once. Source material: peripheral blood. The receptor set was obtained from a woman aged 40 to 50 with acute or convalescent COVID-19.

The rearrangement uses TRBV4-1 and TRBJ1-6; D gene ambiguous. Per germline, CDR1 MGHRA and CDR2 YSYEKL. The CDR3 spans 16 residues. Trimming removed 1 base at V and 8 bases at J, with 15 bases between. The CDR3: CASSQALGREDSPLHF. The CDR3 nucleotides are TGCGCCAGCAGCCAAGCTTTAGGACGGGAAGATTCACCCCTCCACTTT.

The V and J genes are TRBV10-3 and TRBJ1-1; no clear D. Trimming removed 4 bases from V and 3 bases from J, with 12 bases in between. The CDR3 is 14 residues long. CDR1 and CDR2 (germline): ENHRY, SYGVKD. The CDR3 DNA reads as TGTGCCATCAGTGTGCTGGATCGGGACACTGAAGCTTTCTTT. Amino acid sequence: CAISVLDRDTEAFF.

The chain uses TRBV5-1 and TRBJ1-1; 8 positions match TRBD1. V lost 4 bases and J lost 4; bases outside the gene matches: 3. The CDR3 has 13 amino acids. The germline CDR1 and CDR2 sequences are SGHRS and YFSETQ. The CDR3 protein is CASSTDRVTEAFF. DNA of the CDR3: TGCGCCAGCAGCACGGACAGGGTCACTGAAGCTTTCTTT. Full variable domain (rest looked up from reference TRBV5-1 and TRBJ1-1): KAGVTQTPRYLIKTRGQQVTLSCSPISGHRSVSWYQQTPGQGLQFLFEYFSETQRNKGNFPGRFSGRQFSNSRSEMNVSTLELGDSALYLCASSTDRVTEAFFGQGTRLTVV.

This chain connects TRBV5-1 to TRBJ1-6; 8 positions match TRBD1. CDR3 length: 13 amino acids. CDR1 and CDR2 from the germline V gene are SGHRS and YFSETQ. V lost 4 bases, J lost 9 bases, and 3 bases stayed unmatched. CDR3 protein: CASSQGAASPLHF. In DNA, the CDR3 is TGCGCCAGCAGCCAGGGGGCGGCTTCACCCCTCCACTTT.

This chain connects TRBV7-9 to TRBJ2-7; D is unresolved. CDR1 and CDR2 (germline): SEHNR, FQNEAQ (reference sequence). Trimming left V 3 bases short and J 6 bases short, with 18 bases between. The CDR3 spans 15 residues. DNA for the CDR3: TGTGCCAGCAGCTTTAGTGGTGCCGAAACTATCGAGCAGTACGTC. Protein product: CASSFSGAETIEQYV.

This sequence joins TRBV6-2 or TRBV6-3 and TRBJ1-5; D is ambiguous. The CDR3 sequence is 12 residues long. Germline CDR1 reads MNHEY; CDR2 reads SVGEGT. Trimming cost V 5 bases and J 3 bases, with 5 bases left between them. CDR3 sequence reads: CASSPLNQPQHF. In nucleotides, the CDR3 is TGTGCCAGCAGTCCCCTCAATCAGCCCCAGCATTTT.

This chain links TRBV11-3 with TRBJ2-2; 10 nucleotides match TRBD1. Germline-derived CDR1 and CDR2 are SGHNT and YENEEA. The CDR3 totals 15 residues. V dropped 5 bases and J dropped 7; count of bases not matched to a gene: 7. CDR3 residues: CASSEGTGAGGELFF. The CDR3 DNA sequence: TGTGCCAGCAGCGAGGGGACAGGGGCGGGCGGGGAGCTGTTTTTT.

CDR3 bases: TGTGCCAGCCGGACAGCACAAGAGACCCAGTACTTC. The encoded protein is CASRTAQETQYF. The rearrangement joins TRBV2 to TRBJ2-5, with D tentatively TRBD1 (6 bases). V was clipped by 8 bases and J by 2 bases, with 9 bases between them. Germline V gene sequence: CDR1 SNHLY, CDR2 FYNNEI. The CDR3 extends over 12 amino acids. Based on the CDR3 plus reference TRBV2 and TRBJ2-5, the full variable domain is EPEVTQTPSHQVTQMGQEVILRCVPISNHLYFYWYRQILGQKVEFLVSFYNNEISEKSEIFDDQFSVERPDGSNFTLKIRSTKLEDSAMYFCASRTAQETQYFGPGTRLLVL.

V is TRBV28 and J is TRBJ1-2; the D gene is possibly TRBD1 (6 bases). V lost 6 bases and J 5 bases, leaving 13 bases between the germline ends. The length of the CDR3 is 13 residues. CDR1 MDHEN and CDR2 SYDVKM come from the germline V gene. CDR3 DNA: TGTGCCAGCAGGGGGGGGCTCGGGTATGGCTACACCTTC. Amino acids: CASRGGLGYGYTF.

This sequence joins TRBV15 and TRBJ2-2; 7 bases match TRBD1. This CDR3 has 15 residues. Trimming removed 1 base from V and 3 bases from J; junction bases left unmatched: 2. In germline, CDR1 is LNHNV, CDR2 YYDKDF (reference sequence). As DNA, the CDR3 is TGTGCCACCAGCAGAGCTACAGGGGACACCGGGGAGCTGTTTTTT. This codes for CATSRATGDTGELFF. Full variable domain (outside the CDR3, taken from reference TRBV15 and TRBJ2-2): DAMVIQNPRYQVTQFGKPVTLSCSQTLNHNVMYWYQQKSSQAPKLLFHYYDKDFNNEADTPDNFQSRRPNTSFCFLDIRSPGLGDTAMYLCATSRATGDTGELFFGEGSRLTVL.

This rearrangement joins TRBV5-1 to TRBJ1-6; D not resolved. The germline gives CDR1 SGHRS, CDR2 YFSETQ. This CDR3 is built from 15 residues. Trimming took off 4 bases at V and 6 bases at J, with 14 bases between the two ends. The CDR3: CASSRGGGINSPLHF. DNA of the CDR3: TGCGCCAGCAGCAGAGGAGGAGGGATTAATTCACCCCTCCACTTT.

CDR3 protein: CASRNWDRSYGYTF. In nucleotides, the CDR3 is TGTGCCAGCAGGAATTGGGACAGGTCCTATGGCTACACCTTC. This rearrangement joins TRBV5-8 to TRBJ1-2, with TRBD1 matching 8 bases. The CDR3 is made up of 14 amino acids. Germline CDR1 SGHTS, CDR2 YDEGEE. V shed 5 bases, J shed 4 bases, and the junction held 7 bases outside the gene matches.

V gene TRBV5-6 combines with J gene TRBJ1-2; D gene uncertain. V lost 4 bases and J lost 8, with 9 bases in between. CDR3 length equals 11 residues. Germline V lookup: CDR1 SGHDT, CDR2 YYEEEE. Written as DNA, the CDR3 is TGTGCCAGCAGCCTCGATGGCGGCTACACCTTC. Protein: CASSLDGGYTF. The full variable domain, completed using reference TRBV5-6 and TRBJ1-2, is DAGVTQSPTHLIKTRGQQVTLRCSPKSGHDTVSWYQQALGQGPQFIFQYYEEEERQRGNFPDRFSGHQFPNYSSELNVNALLLGDSALYLCASSLDGGYTFGSGTRLTVV.

This chain links TRBV5-1 with TRBJ1-1, with 9 nucleotides matching TRBD1. The germline V gene has CDR1 SGHRS and CDR2 YFSETQ. Trimming removed 4 bases from V and 5 bases from J; junction bases left unmatched: 15. The length of the CDR3 is 17 residues. CDR3 residues: CASSPRVTGGRRTEAFF. The CDR3 DNA reads as TGCGCCAGCAGCCCGAGAGTGACAGGGGGTAGGAGAACTGAAGCTTTCTTT.

The V call is TRBV19, the J call TRBJ2-7; TRBD1 might be the D (6 bases). The CDR3 is 12 amino acids. Trimming removed 7 bases at V and 3 bases at J, with 10 bases between. Germline V gene lookup returns CDR1 LNHDA and CDR2 SQIVND (reference sequence). The CDR3 region has the DNA TGTGCCAGTATGGACAGAAACTACGAGCAGTACGTC. It is translated as CASMDRNYEQYV.

This clone was seen a few times. The chain carries TRBV25-1 and TRBJ2-6; the D is unclear. CDR1 MGHDK and CDR2 SYGVNS come from the germline V gene. The length of the CDR3 is 15 residues. Trimming took 4 bases from V and 3 from J, leaving 10 bases between them. The CDR3 DNA follows: TGTGCCAGCAGTGCTGGTACGGGTGGGGCCAACGTCCTGACTTTC. This gives the protein CASSAGTGGANVLTF.

The chain is built from TRBV7-9 and TRBJ1-2, with D perhaps TRBD1 (5 bases). Trimming took 5 bases from V and 3 from J, leaving 19 bases between them. Germline assignment: CDR1 SEHNR and CDR2 FQNEAQ (reference sequence). This CDR3 has 16 amino acids. The CDR3 loop reads CASSPRGGTYYYGYTF. The CDR3 nucleotides read TGTGCCAGCAGCCCCCGTGGGGGGACTTATTACTATGGCTACACCTTC.

This clone was recorded once. The chain links TRBV2 to TRBJ1-1; tentatively, D is TRBD1 (5 bases). Looked up from germline, CDR1 is SNHLY and CDR2 is FYNNEI. The CDR3 is 12 amino acids. V lost 4 bases and J lost 8, with 11 bases in between. CDR3 bases: TGTGCCAGCAGTGCAAGGGGCCACGAAGCTTTCTTT. Residues: CASSARGHEAFF.

Remarks on this clone: At one of its ends the junction is not consistent with the germline gene, which may arise from a read error. The CDR3 DNA follows: TGTGTCAGTTTACCTCAGGACATCCAGATCGGGAGCACTGAAGCTTTCTTT. Encoded protein: CVSLPQDIQIGSTEAFF. The chain couples TRBV19 to TRBJ1-1; tentative D call: TRBD1 (5 bases). Germline V gene sequence: CDR1 LNHDA, CDR2 SQIVND (reference sequence). This CDR3 region has 17 residues.

This clone appeared a single time. The chain couples TRBV18 to TRBJ1-5; D is ambiguous. CDR1 KGHSH and CDR2 LQKENI come from the germline V gene. The CDR3 covers 16 residues. Trimming took off 2 bases at V and 2 bases at J, with 13 bases between the two ends. CDR3 loop: CASSPIGGSGNQPQHF. The CDR3 coding sequence is TGTGCCAGCTCACCAATTGGAGGGAGTGGCAATCAGCCCCAGCATTTT.

The chain links TRBV7-2 to TRBJ2-5; 8 nucleotides match TRBD2. This CDR3 spans 15 amino acids. Trimming took 5 bases from V and 6 from J; bases not matched to a gene: 11. Germline CDR1 and CDR2: SGHTA and FQGNSA. CDR3 sequence reads: CASSLTGLGRKTQYF. The CDR3 nucleotides are TGTGCCAGCAGCCTGACGGGACTAGGTCGAAAGACCCAGTACTTC.

The V gene is TRBV24-1, the J gene TRBJ2-1; TRBD1 agrees at 9 bases. Germline V gives CDR1 KGHDR, CDR2 SFDVKD. Trimming removed 5 bases from V and 7 bases from J; junction bases left unmatched: 8. This CDR3 has 15 amino acids. CDR3 protein: CATSGPGQGRNEQFF. The CDR3 DNA reads TGTGCCACCAGTGGACCGGGACAGGGTAGGAATGAGCAGTTCTTC.

CDR3 amino acids: CASSLGQSNQPQHF. CDR3 coding DNA: TGTGCCAGCAGCTTAGGACAAAGCAATCAGCCCCAGCATTTT. This rearrangement joins TRBV7-2 to TRBJ1-5, with D unclear. CDR3 length: 14 amino acids. Trimming shortened V by 1 base and J by 1 base, and 5 bases separated the two germline ends. The V gene's germline CDR1 is SGHTA and CDR2 FQGNSA.

The chain employs TRBV6-5 and TRBJ2-3; 7 nucleotides agree with TRBD1. CDR3 length equals 15 residues. V shed 8 bases and J 1 base; nucleotides not matched to a gene: 9. The germline CDR1 and CDR2 sequences are MNHEY and SVGAGI. The CDR3 DNA follows: TGTGCCAGCGCTACTACCGGGACAGGCACAGATACGCAGTATTTT. Translation gives CASATTGTGTDTQYF.

This sequence joins TRBV11-2 and TRBJ1-5; tentative D call: TRBD1 (6 bases). V was cut by 5 bases and J by 7 bases, with 15 bases left in between. In germline, CDR1 is SGHAT, CDR2 FQNNGV. The CDR3 consists of 14 residues. The CDR3 DNA follows: TGTGCCAGCAGCCGAGGGGGATACGGGCAGCCCCAGCATTTT. The encoded protein is CASSRGGYGQPQHF.

The chain uses TRBV15 and TRBJ2-3; D is perhaps TRBD2 (6 bases). From germline, CDR1 is LNHNV and CDR2 YYDKDF (reference sequence). The V end was cut by 3 bases, the J end by 3 bases, with 19 bases between. This CDR3 comprises 17 residues. The CDR3 sequence is CATSRVGRRFGTDTQYF. CDR3 nucleotide sequence: TGTGCCACCAGCAGGGTTGGGAGGAGGTTTGGGACAGATACGCAGTATTTT.